The source of this T cell receptor beta chain is a study of T cell repertoires in cytomegalovirus infection. Study-wide background: Signatures in public TCR beta sequences pointed to both CMV infection and matching HLA type. General study results and limits: The study found HLA-C-restricted CMV-specific TCR beta clonotypes dominating the ex vivo response. CMV carriers with the relevant HLA were identified by cumulative public TCR beta family frequency.

CDR1 is SNHLY, CDR2 FYNNEI, per germline. The germline V and J ends were trimmed by 11 bases and 2 bases, with 16 bases remaining between them. This CDR3 is built from 14 residues. From the reads, TCRdb called clonotypes with MiXCR, one entry per CDR3 protein. This sample carries about 440,000 distinct CDR3 sequences, about a third of them seen once, and the ten largest clones take roughly 15%. About this clonotype: Its target is not known.

This clonotype originated in a human donor in good health (CMV status not recorded). Some clones in this sample may be carry-over from other donors' samples. The chain links TRBV2 to TRBJ2-1; D is perhaps TRBD2 (7 bases). The sequencing sample was made of PBMCs. CDR3 nucleotide sequence: TGTGCCTCCCAGGGGCGGGGGCCCTACAATGAGCAGTTCTTC. This translates into CASQGRGPYNEQFF.